The rows below give T cell receptor beta chains drawn from one sample of a study of T cells in Graves' hyperthyroidism and ophthalmopathy. TCRdb processed the multiplex PCR reads anew with MiXCR; each CDR3 protein has one entry. Found here are some 490,000 distinct CDR3 sequences, 20% to 25% of them singletons; the top ten hold 45% to 55%. Material: blood. Every receptor here comes from a woman aged 70-85 years with Graves' ophthalmopathy. CDR3s include the opening cysteine and the closing phenylalanine or tryptophan. The D gene is left open where the match is weak. Size is stated for part of the rows, as once, few or many counts, or as a class when the clone is expanded.

NA,TRBJ2-2,TRBV5-1,TRBD2,15,CASSASGSNTGELFF,TGCGCCAGCAGCGCTAGCGGGTCGAACACCGGGGAGCTGTTTTTT
few,TRBJ1-4,TRBV7-8,NA,13,CASSLGQNEKLFF,TGTGCCAGCAGCTTAGGGCAGAATGAAAAACTGTTTTTT
NA,TRBJ2-3,TRBV20-1,NA,11,CSASPGTTQYF,TGCAGTGCTAGTCCTGGAACTACGCAGTATTTT
NA,TRBJ1-2,TRBV28,NA,13,CASSSKDSGGYTF,TGTGCCAGCTCATCGAAGGACAGCGGAGGCTACACCTTC
few,TRBJ1-4,TRBV29-1,NA,16,CSVAMLVFATNEKLFF,TGCAGCGTTGCTATGCTAGTGTTTGCAACTAATGAAAAACTGTTTTTT
few,TRBJ2-7,TRBV7-2,TRBD1,16,CASSLVVGQGPYEQYF,TGTGCCAGCAGCTTAGTTGTGGGACAGGGGCCCTACGAGCAGTACTTC
many,TRBJ1-5,TRBV7-2,NA,13,CASSLAPSQPQHF,TGTGCCAGCAGCTTAGCGCCGAGTCAGCCCCAGCATTTT
many,TRBJ2-7,TRBV12-3/TRBV12-4,NA,13,CASSRNMGDEQYF,TGTGCCAGCAGTCGGAATATGGGCGACGAGCAGTACTTC
many,TRBJ2-5,TRBV5-8,TRBD2,14,CASKTLAGFETQYF,TGTGCCAGCAAAACCCTAGCGGGATTCGAGACCCAGTACTTC
NA,TRBJ2-5,TRBV20-1,NA,13,CSARRPGRETQYF,TGCAGTGCTAGACGCCCGGGGAGGGAGACCCAGTACTTC
NA,TRBJ2-5,TRBV28,NA,15,CASSLEQGSGETQYF,TGTGCCAGCAGTTTAGAACAGGGATCAGGGGAGACCCAGTACTTC
NA,TRBJ2-2,TRBV9,TRBD2,16,CASSDSGRASPGELFF,TGTGCCAGCAGCGACAGCGGGAGGGCCAGCCCCGGGGAGCTGTTTTTT
many,TRBJ2-7,TRBV7-2,NA,14,CASSVTGSSYEQYF,TGTGCCAGCAGCGTCACGGGATCCTCCTACGAGCAGTACTTC
few,TRBJ2-2,TRBV5-1,NA,14,CASSGATNTGELFF,TGCGCCAGCAGCGGAGCAACTAACACCGGGGAGCTGTTTTTT
NA,TRBJ2-5,TRBV10-3,TRBD2,14,CAISREGGQETQYF,TGTGCCATCAGTAGGGAGGGCGGCCAAGAGACCCAGTACTTC